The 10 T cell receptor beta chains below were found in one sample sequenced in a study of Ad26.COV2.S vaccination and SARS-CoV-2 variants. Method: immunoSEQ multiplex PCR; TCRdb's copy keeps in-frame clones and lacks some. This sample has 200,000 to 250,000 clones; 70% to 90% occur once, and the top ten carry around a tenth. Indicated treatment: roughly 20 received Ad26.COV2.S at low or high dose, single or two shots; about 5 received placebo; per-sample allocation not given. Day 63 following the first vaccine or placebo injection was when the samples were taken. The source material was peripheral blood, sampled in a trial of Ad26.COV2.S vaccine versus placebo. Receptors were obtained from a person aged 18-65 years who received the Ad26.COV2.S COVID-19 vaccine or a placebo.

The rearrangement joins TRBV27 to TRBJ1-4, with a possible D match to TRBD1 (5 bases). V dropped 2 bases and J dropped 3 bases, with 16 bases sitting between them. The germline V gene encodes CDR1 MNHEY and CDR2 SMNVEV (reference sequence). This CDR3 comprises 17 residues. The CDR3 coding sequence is TGTGCCAGCAGTTTAAGCGCAGGGCGGGCGGCTAATGAAAAACTGTTTTTT. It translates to CASSLSAGRAANEKLFF. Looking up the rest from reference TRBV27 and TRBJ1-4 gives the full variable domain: EAQVTQNPRYLITVTGKKLTVTCSQNMNHEYMSWYRQDPGLGLRQIYYSMNVEVTDKGDVPEGYKVSRKEKRNFPLILESPSPNQTSLYFCASSLSAGRAANEKLFFGSGTQLSVL.

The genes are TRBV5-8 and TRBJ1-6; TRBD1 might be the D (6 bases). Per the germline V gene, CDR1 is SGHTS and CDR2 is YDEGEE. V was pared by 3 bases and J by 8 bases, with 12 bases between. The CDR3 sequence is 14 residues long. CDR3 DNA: TGTGCCAGCAGCTCTCACAGGGTTCATTCACCCCTCCACTTT. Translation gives CASSSHRVHSPLHF.

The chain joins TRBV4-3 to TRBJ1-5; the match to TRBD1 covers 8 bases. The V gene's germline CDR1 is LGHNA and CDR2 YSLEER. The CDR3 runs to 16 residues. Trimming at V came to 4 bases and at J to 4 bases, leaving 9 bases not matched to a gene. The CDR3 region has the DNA TGCGCCAGCAGCCGCGACAGGGGACCCCCTAATCAGCCCCAGCATTTT. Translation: CASSRDRGPPNQPQHF.

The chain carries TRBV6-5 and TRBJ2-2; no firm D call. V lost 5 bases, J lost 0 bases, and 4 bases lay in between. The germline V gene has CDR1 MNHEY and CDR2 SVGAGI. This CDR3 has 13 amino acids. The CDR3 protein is CASSRTNTGELFF. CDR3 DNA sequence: TGTGCCAGCAGTCGTACGAACACCGGGGAGCTGTTTTTT.

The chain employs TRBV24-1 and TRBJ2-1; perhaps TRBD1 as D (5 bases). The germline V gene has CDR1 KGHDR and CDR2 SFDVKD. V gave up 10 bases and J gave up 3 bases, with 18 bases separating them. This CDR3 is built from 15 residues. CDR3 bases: TGTGCCACAGCAGGTACAGGAAGCCGCTACAATGAGCAGTTCTTC. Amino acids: CATAGTGSRYNEQFF.

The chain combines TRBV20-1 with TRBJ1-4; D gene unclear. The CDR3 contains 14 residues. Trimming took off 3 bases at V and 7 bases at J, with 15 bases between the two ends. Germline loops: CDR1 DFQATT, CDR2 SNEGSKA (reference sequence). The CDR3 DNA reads TGCAGTGCTAGTATTGCGGGTTTAAGTGAAAAACTGTTTTTT. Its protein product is CSASIAGLSEKLFF.

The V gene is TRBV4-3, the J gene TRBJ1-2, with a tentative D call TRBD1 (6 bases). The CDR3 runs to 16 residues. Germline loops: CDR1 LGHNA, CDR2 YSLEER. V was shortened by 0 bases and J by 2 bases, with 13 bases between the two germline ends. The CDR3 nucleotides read TGCGCCAGCAGCCAAGAGGGGGCCTATGAGAACTATGGCTACACCTTC. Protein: CASSQEGAYENYGYTF.

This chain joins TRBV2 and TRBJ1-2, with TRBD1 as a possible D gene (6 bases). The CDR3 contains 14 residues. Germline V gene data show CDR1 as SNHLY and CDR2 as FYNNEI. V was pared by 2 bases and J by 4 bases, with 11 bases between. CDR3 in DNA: TGTGCCAGCAGTGAAACGAGGGGGTCCTATGGCTACACCTTC. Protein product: CASSETRGSYGYTF. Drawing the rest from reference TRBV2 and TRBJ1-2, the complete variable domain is EPEVTQTPSHQVTQMGQEVILRCVPISNHLYFYWYRQILGQKVEFLVSFYNNEISEKSEIFDDQFSVERPDGSNFTLKIRSTKLEDSAMYFCASSETRGSYGYTFGSGTRLTVV.

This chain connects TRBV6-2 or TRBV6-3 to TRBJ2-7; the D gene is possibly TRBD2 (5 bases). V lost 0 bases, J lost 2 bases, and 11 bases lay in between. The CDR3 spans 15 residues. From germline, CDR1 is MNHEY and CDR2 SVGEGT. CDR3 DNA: TGTGCCAGCAGTTACTCGGGAGCAGACACCTACGAGCAGTACTTC. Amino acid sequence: CASSYSGADTYEQYF.

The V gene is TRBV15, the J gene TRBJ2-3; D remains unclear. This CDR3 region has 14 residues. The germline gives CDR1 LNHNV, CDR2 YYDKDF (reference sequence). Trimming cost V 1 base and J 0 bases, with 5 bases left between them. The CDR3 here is CATSRVDSTDTQYF. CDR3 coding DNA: TGTGCCACCAGCAGAGTTGACAGCACAGATACGCAGTATTTT.